These 17 T cell receptor beta chains share one sample of origin, sequenced in a study of metastatic and nonmetastatic thyroid tumors. Each patient came to thyroid surgery without any prior treatment (of any kind). TCRdb reprocessed the PCR reads via MiXCR. This table holds around 30,000 clones, approximately 17% found once. The sample consisted of blood. The source is a female donor with papillary thyroid cancer or a benign thyroid nodule (not recorded which). Some clones in this sample may be carry-over from other donors' samples.

The chain couples TRBV5-1 to TRBJ1-1; TRBD1 might be the D (5 bases). CDR1 is SGHRS and CDR2 is YFSETQ in the germline V gene. Trimming pared 3 bases from V and 0 bases from J, leaving 12 bases between. There are 15 residues in the CDR3. The CDR3 sequence is CASSWGGTMNTEAFF. The DNA for the CDR3 is TGCGCCAGCAGCTGGGGGGGAACTATGAACACTGAAGCTTTCTTT.

At least ten counts were recorded for this clone. V and J are TRBV28 and TRBJ1-6, with 9 nucleotides matching TRBD1. Germline CDR1 and CDR2: MDHEN and SYDVKM. V gave up 5 bases and J gave up 4 bases; unmatched junction bases: 15. The CDR3 sequence is 19 residues long. The CDR3: CASSLYIPGQGRYNSPLHF. CDR3 bases: TGTGCCAGCAGTCTCTACATTCCGGGACAGGGTAGATATAATTCACCCCTCCACTTT.

Ten or more counts support this clone. The rearrangement joins TRBV14 to TRBJ1-2, with D unclear. Germline lookup yields CDR1 SGHDN and CDR2 FVKESK. V was cut by 3 bases and J by 8 bases, with 16 bases left in between. CDR3 length: 14 residues. In DNA, the CDR3 is TGTGCCAGCAGCCAGGAGGACGGAGCCGGGGGCTACACCTTC. Translated, it gives CASSQEDGAGGYTF.

This clone appeared many times. The rearrangement uses TRBV7-8 and TRBJ1-2; D remains unclear. The CDR3 totals 13 residues. Looked up from germline, CDR1 is SGHVS and CDR2 is FQNEAQ. With 1 base removed from V and 1 base from J, the gap between germline ends came to 4 bases. The chain's CDR3 is CASSLDHNYGYTF. The CDR3, as DNA: TGTGCCAGCAGCTTAGACCATAACTATGGCTACACCTTC.

This clone came up many times. The chain joins TRBV11-2 to TRBJ2-1; D gene uncertain. Germline loops: CDR1 SGHAT, CDR2 FQNNGV. With 1 base removed from V and 9 bases from J, the gap between germline ends came to 4 bases. The CDR3 has 11 amino acids. DNA of the CDR3: TGTGCCAGCAGCTTAGTGAGTGAGCAGTTCTTC. Its protein product is CASSLVSEQFF.

This clone was detected ten times or more. The J gene is TRBJ2-1, the V gene TRBV29-1; 7 bases are shared with TRBD2. V was clipped by 3 bases and J by 0 bases; unmatched bases: 2. Germline V gene data show CDR1 as SQVTM and CDR2 as ANQGSEA. This CDR3 spans 14 amino acids. Here the CDR3 DNA reads TGCAGCGTTGAGCGCGGGAGCTCCTACAATGAGCAGTTCTTC. It translates to CSVERGSSYNEQFF.

This clone has a count of ten or more. The rearrangement uses TRBV16 and TRBJ1-2, with D possibly matching TRBD1 (5 bases). CDR1 and CDR2 (germline): KGHSY, FQNENV. CDR3 size: 12 residues. V lost 0 bases to trimming and J lost 8 bases, with 7 bases between them. The CDR3 DNA reads as TGTGCCAGCAGCCAATCGGGGGACGGCTACACCTTC. Residues: CASSQSGDGYTF. Filled out from reference TRBV16 and TRBJ1-2, the complete variable domain reads GEEVAQTPKHLVRGEGQKAKLYCAPIKGHSYVFWYQQVLKNEFKFLISFQNENVFDETGMPKERFSAKCLPNSPCSLEIQATKLEDSAVYFCASSQSGDGYTFGSGTRLTVV.

This clone was found a few times. The rearrangement links TRBV6-6 to TRBJ2-1; D perhaps matches TRBD2 (6 bases). Germline CDR1 is MNHNY and CDR2 is SVGAGI (reference sequence). This CDR3 contains 13 residues. V lost 2 bases and J 10 bases, leaving 12 bases between the germline ends. As DNA, the CDR3 is TGTGCCAGCAGTTACGTATGGGAGGCGGAGCAGTTCTTC. Encoded protein: CASSYVWEAEQFF.

The genes are TRBV6-5 and TRBJ1-1; D is uncertain. In germline, CDR1 is MNHEY, CDR2 SVGAGI. V lost 2 bases to trimming and J lost 0 bases, with 10 bases between them. CDR3 length: 15 amino acids. Written as DNA, the CDR3 is TGTGCCAGCAGTTACACCCCATCGGTGAACACTGAAGCTTTCTTT. Its translation is CASSYTPSVNTEAFF.

There are many counts of this clone. The CDR3 region is CASSFPPGGVETQYF. The CDR3 DNA is TGCGCCAGCAGCTTCCCCCCAGGGGGGGTCGAGACCCAGTACTTC. This sequence joins TRBV5-1 and TRBJ2-5; D may be TRBD1 or TRBD2 (7 bases each). Looked up from germline, CDR1 is SGHRS and CDR2 is YFSETQ. The V and J ends lost 2 bases and 5 bases respectively, with 16 bases between them. This CDR3 contains 15 residues.

V gene TRBV11-2 combines with J gene TRBJ2-7; TRBD1 agrees at 8 bases. CDR1 and CDR2 from the germline V gene are SGHAT and FQNNGV. This CDR3 has 14 residues. V lost 5 bases to trimming and J lost 5 bases; unmatched junction nucleotides: 8. CDR3 nucleotide sequence: TGTGCCAGCAGCCTAACAGGGGGGATCAACGAGCAGTACTTC. This sequence encodes CASSLTGGINEQYF.

This clone was observed a few times. This chain uses TRBV28 with TRBJ2-1, with TRBD2 matching 8 bases. Germline V gene sequence: CDR1 MDHEN, CDR2 SYDVKM. The CDR3 contains 17 residues. The J segment lost 4 bases and the V segment lost 7 bases, leaving 15 bases of the junction unmatched. In nucleotides, the CDR3 is TGTGCCAGCATTCCGATAAGCCCGACTAGCGTGTACAATGAGCAGTTCTTC. As protein: CASIPISPTSVYNEQFF.

Relative to its sample, this clone is medium-sized. The chain combines TRBV20-1 with TRBJ1-1; TRBD1 is a possible D gene (5 bases). V lost 3 bases and J lost 1, with 9 bases in between. From germline, CDR1 is DFQATT and CDR2 SNEGSKA (reference sequence). The CDR3 is 13 residues long. CDR3 sequence (DNA): TGCAGTGCTAGTCAAGGGGCGAACACTGAAGCTTTCTTT. Translated: CSASQGANTEAFF.

The sample holds many counts of this clone. The chain recombines TRBV19 with TRBJ2-1, with 10 nucleotides matching TRBD2. The CDR3 sequence is 15 residues long. With 2 bases clipped from V and 9 bases from J, the junction kept 7 bases outside the gene matches. Germline V gives CDR1 LNHDA, CDR2 SQIVND (reference sequence). The CDR3 region has the DNA TGTGCCAGTAGTATACTCCTAGCGGGAGTCGGTGAGCAGTTCTTC. Its translation: CASSILLAGVGEQFF.

This clone is medium-sized in the sample. CDR3 nucleotide sequence: TGTGCCAGCAGAGCAAATGAAATGGACTGGGGCGAGCAGTTCTTC. Residues: CASRANEMDWGEQFF. The chain combines TRBV6-2 or TRBV6-3 with TRBJ2-1, with D perhaps matching TRBD1 or TRBD2 (5 bases each). This CDR3 is built from 15 residues. Germline CDR1 MNHEY, CDR2 SVGEGT. V was clipped by 6 bases and J by 10 bases, with 22 bases between them.

This clone was counted many times. This chain uses TRBV12-5 with TRBJ2-1; 7 bases are shared with TRBD1. Germline-derived CDR1 and CDR2 are LGHNT and FRNRAP. This CDR3 comprises 13 residues. Germline trimming cut 1 base from V and 9 bases from J; bases unmatched to any gene: 3. CDR3 amino acids: CASGLAGTVEQFF. The DNA for the CDR3 is TGTGCTAGTGGTTTGGCCGGGACAGTTGAGCAGTTCTTC.

This clone was counted ten times or more. The chain links TRBV6-6 to TRBJ2-1; 9 nucleotides align to TRBD2. From germline, CDR1 is MNHNY and CDR2 SVGAGI (reference sequence). The CDR3 length is 15 residues. The V segment lost 2 bases and the J segment 9 bases; nucleotides outside the gene matches: 8. The CDR3 nucleotides read TGTGCCAGCAGTTACCAACTAGCGGGCGGGAGTGAGCAGTTCTTC. This gives the protein CASSYQLAGGSEQFF.